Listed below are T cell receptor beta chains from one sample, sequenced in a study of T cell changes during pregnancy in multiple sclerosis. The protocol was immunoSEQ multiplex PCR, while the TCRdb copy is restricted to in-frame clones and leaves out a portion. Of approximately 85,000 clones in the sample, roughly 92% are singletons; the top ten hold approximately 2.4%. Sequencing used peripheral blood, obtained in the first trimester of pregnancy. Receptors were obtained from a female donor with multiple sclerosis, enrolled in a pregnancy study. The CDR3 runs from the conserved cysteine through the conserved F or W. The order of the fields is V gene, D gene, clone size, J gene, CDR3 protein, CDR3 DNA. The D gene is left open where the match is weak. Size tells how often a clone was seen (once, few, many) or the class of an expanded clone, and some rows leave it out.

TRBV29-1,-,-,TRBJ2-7,CSVVVWQGSEQYF,TGCAGCGTTGTAGTGTGGCAGGGCTCCGAGCAGTACTTC
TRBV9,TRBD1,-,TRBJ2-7,CASSTTDREIYEQYF,TGTGCCAGCAGCACAACCGACAGGGAAATCTACGAGCAGTACTTC
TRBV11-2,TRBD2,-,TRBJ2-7,CASSSGLAGGPFNEQYF,TGTGCCAGCAGCTCCGGACTAGCGGGAGGGCCGTTCAACGAGCAGTACTTC
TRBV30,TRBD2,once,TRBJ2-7,CAWSVRGGGREQYF,TGTGCCTGGAGTGTACGGGGGGGAGGGAGGGAGCAGTACTTC
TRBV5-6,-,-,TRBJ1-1,CASSLTETEAFF,TGTGCCAGCAGCTTGACTGAGACTGAAGCTTTCTTT
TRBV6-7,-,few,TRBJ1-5,CASSNRMDNQPQHF,TGTGCCAGCAGCAACAGGATGGACAATCAGCCCCAGCATTTT
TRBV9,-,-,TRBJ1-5,CASSADSSDQPQHF,TGTGCCAGCAGTGCGGACAGCTCCGATCAGCCCCAGCATTTT
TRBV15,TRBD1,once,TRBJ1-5,CATSTSQGAWSNQPQHF,TGTGCCACCAGCACCTCGCAGGGGGCCTGGAGCAATCAGCCCCAGCATTTT
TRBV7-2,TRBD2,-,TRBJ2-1,CASSPLAGGVNEQFF,TGTGCCAGCAGCCCCCTCGCGGGGGGGGTGAATGAGCAGTTCTTC
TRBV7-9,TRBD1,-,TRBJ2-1,CASSSLTRTGEHEQFF,TGTGCCAGCAGCTCCCTGACCCGGACAGGGGAGCATGAGCAGTTCTTC
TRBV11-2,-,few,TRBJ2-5,CASSFGTGIETQYF,TGTGCCAGCAGCTTCGGGACTGGGATAGAGACCCAGTACTTC
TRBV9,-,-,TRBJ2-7,CASSVAGDEQYF,TGTGCCAGCAGCGTAGCGGGGGACGAGCAGTACTTC
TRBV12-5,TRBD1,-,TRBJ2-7,CAKPGTGTYEQYF,TGTGCTAAGCCCGGGACAGGTACCTACGAGCAGTACTTC
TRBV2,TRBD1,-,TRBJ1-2,CASSELDREVYGYTF,TGTGCCAGCAGTGAATTAGACAGGGAAGTCTATGGCTACACCTTC
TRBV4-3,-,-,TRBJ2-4,CASSQDAGAKNIQYF,TGCGCCAGCAGCCAAGATGCGGGAGCCAAAAACATTCAGTACTTC
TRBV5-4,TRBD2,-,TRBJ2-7,CASSFKRGGSDEQYF,TGTGCCAGCAGCTTTAAGCGGGGGGGCTCGGACGAGCAGTACTTC
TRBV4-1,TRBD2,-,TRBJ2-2,CASSQVLREVTGELFF,TGCGCCAGCAGCCAAGTGTTGCGGGAGGTCACCGGGGAGCTGTTTTTT
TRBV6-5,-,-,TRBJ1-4,CASKIRGASNEKLFF,TGTGCCAGCAAGATTAGGGGCGCGAGTAATGAAAAACTGTTTTTT
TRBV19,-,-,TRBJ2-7,CASGQQSTYDQYF,TGTGCCAGCGGACAGCAATCTACTTACGATCAGTACTTC
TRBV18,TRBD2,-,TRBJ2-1,CASSPVTSGVGSYNEQFF,TGTGCCAGCTCACCGGTGACTAGCGGGGTAGGATCCTACAATGAGCAGTTCTTC
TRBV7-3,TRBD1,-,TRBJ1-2,CASSATGGYGYTF,TGTGCCAGCAGCGCGACAGGGGGGTATGGCTACACCTTC
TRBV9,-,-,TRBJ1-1,CASSVGPGTEAFF,TGTGCCAGCAGCGTAGGACCAGGCACTGAAGCTTTCTTT
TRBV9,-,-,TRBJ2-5,CASGSLGTQYF,TGTGCCAGCGGGAGCCTGGGGACCCAGTACTTC
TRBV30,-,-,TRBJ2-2,CAWSVLTSRGTGELFF,TGTGCCTGGAGTGTACTGACTAGCAGGGGCACCGGGGAGCTGTTTTTT
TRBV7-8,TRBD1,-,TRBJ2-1,CASSLGQGEYNEQFF,TGTGCCAGCAGCTTAGGACAGGGAGAGTACAATGAGCAGTTCTTC
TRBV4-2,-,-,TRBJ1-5,CASSQAAGSNQPQHF,TGTGCCAGCAGCCAAGCGGCGGGAAGCAATCAGCCCCAGCATTTT